Listed below are T cell receptor beta chains from one sample, sequenced in a study of T cells after yellow fever vaccination. Each CDR3 protein is one row after TCRdb ran MiXCR on the 5' RACE reads. The repertoire holds just under 600,000 distinct CDR3 sequences, with about 13% as singletons. The sequenced sample was PBMCs, obtained on the day of the yellow fever booster vaccination. All receptors come from a man aged 30-40 years who received the YFV17D yellow fever vaccine. The CDR3 runs from the conserved cysteine through the conserved F or W. D genes are given only for firm matches. The size entry is marked missing in some rows and otherwise reads once, few, many or a size class.

TRBJ2-4	NA	TRBD1	TRBV5-4	TGTGCCAGCAGCCAGACACAGGGGACCAAAAACATTCAGTACTTC	CASSQTQGTKNIQYF
TRBJ2-7	NA	TRBD1	TRBV6-1	TGTGCCAGCAGTAGACAGGGGTGCTACGAGCAGTACTTC	CASSRQGCYEQYF
TRBJ2-7	NA	NA	TRBV7-2	TGTGCCAGCAGCTTAGTAGGGAAAGGCTACGAGCAGTACTTC	CASSLVGKGYEQYF
TRBJ2-7	many	TRBD2	TRBV20-1	TGCAGTGCTAGAGAACAGCGGGAGAGGTACGAGCAGTACTTC	CSAREQRERYEQYF
TRBJ2-1	few	TRBD2	TRBV7-9	TGTGCCAGCAGCTCTATCGGGAGGGAGCAGTTCTTC	CASSSIGREQFF
TRBJ2-1	NA	NA	TRBV20-1	TGCAGTGCTACCAGACAGAGCTCCTACAATGAGCAGTTCTTC	CSATRQSSYNEQFF
TRBJ1-4	NA	NA	TRBV15	TGTGCCACCAGCAGAGAGGGGGGGGCTAATGAAAAACTGTTTTTT	CATSREGGANEKLFF
TRBJ1-6	NA	NA	TRBV7-2	TGTGCCAGCAGCTGGCCGCCAGGTTGGCATTCACCCCTCCACTTT	CASSWPPGWHSPLHF
TRBJ2-1	NA	NA	TRBV20-1	TGCAGTGCAGACGCCGGAGGGCGGGAGCAGTTCTTC	CSADAGGREQFF
TRBJ2-7	few	NA	TRBV4-3	TGCGCCAGCAGCCAAGATTGGGGGGACGGAGGATACGAGCAGTACTTC	CASSQDWGDGGYEQYF
TRBJ2-7	NA	NA	TRBV6-2/TRBV6-3	TGTGCCAGCAGTGCCAAGACAGTTACCTACGAGCAGTACTTC	CASSAKTVTYEQYF
TRBJ2-7	few	NA	TRBV6-2/TRBV6-3	TGTGCCAGCAGTAAAAGCTTCTACGAGCAGTACTTC	CASSKSFYEQYF
TRBJ2-7	few	NA	TRBV25-1	TGTGCCAGCAGGGAGACTAGTCATAAAGGGGAGCAGTACTTC	CASRETSHKGEQYF
TRBJ2-1	NA	TRBD2	TRBV13	TGTGCCAGCACGTTAGCGGGGAGTGGGAACAATGAGCAGTTCTTC	CASTLAGSGNNEQFF
TRBJ1-1	NA	NA	TRBV14	TGTGCCAGCAGCCAAGAGGGGGGTATCCAGTTAGGTGACACTGAAGCTTTCTTT	CASSQEGGIQLGDTEAFF
TRBJ2-1	few	NA	TRBV20-1	TGCAGTGCTAGAACGAAACCCCCATTAGATGAGCAGTTCTTC	CSARTKPPLDEQFF
TRBJ2-7	NA	TRBD1	TRBV6-1	TGTGCCAGCAGCCCTAAATCCGGGACAGGGGGCAGAGACGAGCAGTACTTC	CASSPKSGTGGRDEQYF
TRBJ2-3	few	NA	TRBV10-3	TGTGCCATCAACTGGGGCAGCACAGATACGCAGTATTTT	CAINWGSTDTQYF
TRBJ2-3	few	TRBD2	TRBV19	TGTGCCAGTAGTATAGACTTTAGCGGGAGGAATGCAGATACGCAGTATTTT	CASSIDFSGRNADTQYF
TRBJ2-1	many	NA	TRBV20-1	TGCAGTGCTAGTCCGACTTCTACTTACAATGAGCAGTTCTTC	CSASPTSTYNEQFF
TRBJ2-2	few	NA	TRBV6-2/TRBV6-3	TGTGCCAGCAGTTACTATAGGGACACCGGGGAGCTGTTTTTT	CASSYYRDTGELFF
TRBJ1-1	many	NA	TRBV6-5	TGTGCCAGCAGTTACTCCGCCCTATTACGACAGGACACTGAAGCTTTCTTT	CASSYSALLRQDTEAFF
TRBJ2-5	NA	TRBD1	TRBV6-1	TGTGCCAGCAGTCCCTTTGGGGACAGCCAAGAGACCCAGTACTTC	CASSPFGDSQETQYF
TRBJ2-5	few	TRBD1	TRBV7-2	TGTGCCAGCAGCTTTCAGGGGGCGGCGGAGACCCAGTACTTC	CASSFQGAAETQYF
TRBJ1-1	few	NA	TRBV7-9	TGTGCCAGCAGCTTAGATACTATCGCTGAAGCTTTCTTT	CASSLDTIAEAFF
TRBJ2-5	NA	NA	TRBV20-1	TGCAGTGCTAGGGCTGTATTGGAGACCCAGTACTTC	CSARAVLETQYF
TRBJ1-4	few	NA	TRBV5-4	TGTGCCAGCAGCTGGGAGGGGTTCCGTGAAAAACTGTTTTTT	CASSWEGFREKLFF
TRBJ2-3	NA	NA	TRBV11-3	TGTGCCAGCAGCTCCTCCGCCAGTCGAGGCTTAGATACGCAGTATTTT	CASSSSASRGLDTQYF
TRBJ2-1	few	TRBD2	TRBV19	TGTGCCAGTAGTATTTTCCTAGCGGGTAAGGGAGAGCAGTTCTTC	CASSIFLAGKGEQFF
TRBJ2-7	few	NA	TRBV5-6	TGTGCCAGCAGCCAACCCCAGGGCAAGCAGTACTTC	CASSQPQGKQYF
TRBJ1-4	NA	NA	TRBV12-3/TRBV12-4	TGTGCCAGCAGTTGGGACCTGGGTGATGAAAAACTGTTTTTT	CASSWDLGDEKLFF
TRBJ1-2	NA	TRBD1	TRBV7-9	TGTGCCAGCAGCTTGGGACAGCTCTATGGCTACACCTTC	CASSLGQLYGYTF
TRBJ2-7	NA	NA	TRBV20-1	TGCAGTGCACCCCCGTCTGGACACATGATTTCCTACGAGCAGTACTTC	CSAPPSGHMISYEQYF
TRBJ2-1	few	TRBD1	TRBV7-6	TGTGCCAGCAGCCCACAACAGGGGGTTACTGAGCAGTTCTTC	CASSPQQGVTEQFF
TRBJ2-7	few	NA	TRBV6-1	TGTGCCAGCATCGGGGGCGCGGATTACGAGCAGTACTTC	CASIGGADYEQYF
TRBJ2-5	NA	NA	TRBV10-3	TGTGCCATCGGGATTGAAGAGACCCAGTACTTC	CAIGIEETQYF
TRBJ1-5	NA	NA	TRBV27	TGTGCCAGCAGACGCCGGTCAGGGATTAGTAGCAATCAGCCCCAGCATTTT	CASRRRSGISSNQPQHF
TRBJ1-2	few	NA	TRBV9	TGTGCCAGCAGCGTAGCGCCCAGGTCCCTATCTAACTATGGCTACACCTTC	CASSVAPRSLSNYGYTF
TRBJ2-2	few	TRBD2	TRBV18	TGTGCCAGCTCACCACCTCAACTAGCGGGGATGGCCGGGGAGCTGTTTTTT	CASSPPQLAGMAGELFF
TRBJ2-1	NA	NA	TRBV12-3/TRBV12-4	TGTGCCAGCAGCCAGCCTGGGGGAGATGAGCAGTTCTTC	CASSQPGGDEQFF
TRBJ2-7	NA	NA	TRBV3-1	TGTGCCAGCAGCCAAGAAAGAGGGGTCCCCTACGAGCAGTACTTC	CASSQERGVPYEQYF
TRBJ1-1	NA	NA	TRBV7-8	TGTGCCAGCAGCTTCGATAGTAACACTGAAGCTTTCTTT	CASSFDSNTEAFF
TRBJ2-7	few	NA	TRBV7-2	TGTGCCAGCAGCTTAGTAGTGGGGGGCGCGAGCTCCTACGAGCAGTACTTC	CASSLVVGGASSYEQYF
TRBJ2-5	few	NA	TRBV18	TGTGCCAGCTCACCACGAGGTGCGGGAGAGACCCAGTACTTC	CASSPRGAGETQYF
TRBJ2-7	NA	NA	TRBV6-5	TGTGCCAGCACGCCCGGGCTTGGCGAGCAGTACTTC	CASTPGLGEQYF